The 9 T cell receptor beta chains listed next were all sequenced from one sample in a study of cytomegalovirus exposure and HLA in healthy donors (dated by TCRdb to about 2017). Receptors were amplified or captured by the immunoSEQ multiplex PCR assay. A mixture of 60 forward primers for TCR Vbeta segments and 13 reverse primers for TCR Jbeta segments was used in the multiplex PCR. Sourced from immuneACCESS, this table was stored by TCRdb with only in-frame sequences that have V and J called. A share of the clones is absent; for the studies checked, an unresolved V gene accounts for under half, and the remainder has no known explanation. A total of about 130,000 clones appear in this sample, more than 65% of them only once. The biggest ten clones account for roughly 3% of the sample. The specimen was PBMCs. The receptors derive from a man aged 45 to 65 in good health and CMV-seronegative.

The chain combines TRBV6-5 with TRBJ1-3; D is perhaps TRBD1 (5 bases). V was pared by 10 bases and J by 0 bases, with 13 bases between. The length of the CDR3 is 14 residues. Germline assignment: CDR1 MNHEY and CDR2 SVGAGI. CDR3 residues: CATHPGGSGNTIYF. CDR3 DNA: TGTGCCACCCATCCCGGGGGCTCTGGAAACACCATATATTTT.

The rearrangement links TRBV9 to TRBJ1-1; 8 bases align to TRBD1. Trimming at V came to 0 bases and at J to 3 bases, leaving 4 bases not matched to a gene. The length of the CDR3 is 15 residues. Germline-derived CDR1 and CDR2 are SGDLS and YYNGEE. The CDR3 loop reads CASSVVQGADTEAFF. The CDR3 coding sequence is TGTGCCAGCAGCGTAGTTCAGGGGGCGGACACTGAAGCTTTCTTT.

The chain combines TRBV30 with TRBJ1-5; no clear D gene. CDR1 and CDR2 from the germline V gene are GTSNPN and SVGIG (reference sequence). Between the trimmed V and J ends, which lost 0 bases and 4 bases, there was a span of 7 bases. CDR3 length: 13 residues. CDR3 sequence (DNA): TGTGCCTGGAGTGTACGAGTAAATCAGCCCCAGCATTTT. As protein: CAWSVRVNQPQHF. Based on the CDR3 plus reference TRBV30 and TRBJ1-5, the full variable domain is SQTIHQWPATLVQPVGSPLSLECTVEGTSNPNLYWYRQAAGRGLQLLFYSVGIGQISSEVPQNLSASRPQDRQFILSSKKLLLSDSGFYLCAWSVRVNQPQHFGDGTRLSIL.

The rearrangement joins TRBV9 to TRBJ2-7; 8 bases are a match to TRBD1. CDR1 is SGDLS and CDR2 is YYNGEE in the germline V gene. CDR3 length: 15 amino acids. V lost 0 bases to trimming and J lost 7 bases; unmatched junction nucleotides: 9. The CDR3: CASSVDPGQGGEQYF. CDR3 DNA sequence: TGTGCCAGCAGCGTAGACCCCGGACAGGGAGGTGAGCAGTACTTC. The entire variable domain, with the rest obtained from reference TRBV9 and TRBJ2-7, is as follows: DSGVTQTPKHLITATGQRVTLRCSPRSGDLSVYWYQQSLDQGLQFLIQYYNGEERAKGNILERFSAQQFPDLHSELNLSSLELGDSALYFCASSVDPGQGGEQYFGPGTRLTVT.

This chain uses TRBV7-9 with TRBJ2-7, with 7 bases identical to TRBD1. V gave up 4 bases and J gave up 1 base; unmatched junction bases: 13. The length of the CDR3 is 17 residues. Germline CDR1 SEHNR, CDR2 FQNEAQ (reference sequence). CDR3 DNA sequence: TGTGCCAGCAGCTCCCGTTCCCCGGGACAGAAATCCTACGAGCAGTACTTC. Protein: CASSSRSPGQKSYEQYF.

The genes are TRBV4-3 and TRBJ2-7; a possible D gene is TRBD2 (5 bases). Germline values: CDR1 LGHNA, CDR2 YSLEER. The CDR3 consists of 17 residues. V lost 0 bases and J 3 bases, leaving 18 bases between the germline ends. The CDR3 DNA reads TGCGCCAGCAGCCAAGATAGACTTCGGCGTCGGGACTACGAGCAGTACTTC. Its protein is CASSQDRLRRRDYEQYF.

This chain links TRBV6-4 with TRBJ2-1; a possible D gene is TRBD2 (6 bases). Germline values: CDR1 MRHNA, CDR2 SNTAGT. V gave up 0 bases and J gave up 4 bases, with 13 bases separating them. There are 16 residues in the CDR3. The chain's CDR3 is CASSDSGGKVYNEQFF. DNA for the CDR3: TGTGCCAGCAGTGACTCCGGGGGAAAGGTTTACAATGAGCAGTTCTTC.

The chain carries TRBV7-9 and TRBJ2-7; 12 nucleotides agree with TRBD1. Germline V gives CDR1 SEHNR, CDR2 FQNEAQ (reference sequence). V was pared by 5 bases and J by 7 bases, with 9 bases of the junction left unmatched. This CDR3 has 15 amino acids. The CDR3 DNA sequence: TGTGCCAGCAGCGCCCAGGGACAGGGGGCGGGAGAGCAGTACTTC. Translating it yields CASSAQGQGAGEQYF.

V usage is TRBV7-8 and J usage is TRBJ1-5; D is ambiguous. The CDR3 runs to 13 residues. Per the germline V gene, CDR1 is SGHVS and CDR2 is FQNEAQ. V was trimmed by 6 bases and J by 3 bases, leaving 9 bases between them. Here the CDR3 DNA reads TGTGCCAGCAGTAACAAGTTCAATCAGCCCCAGCATTTT. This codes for CASSNKFNQPQHF.